This TCR beta chain was captured by sequencing in a study of CDR3 diversity in severe acne. The CDR3 has 15 amino acids. The germline V gene has CDR1 SGHRS and CDR2 YFSETQ. V was pared by 2 bases and J by 4 bases, with 8 bases of the junction left unmatched. This clonotype rates as medium-sized. TCRdb used MiXCR to reprocess the PCR reads, holding one entry per CDR3 protein. Of 84,000 or so distinct CDR3 sequences in the sample, approximately 52% were seen once. The genes are TRBV5-1 and TRBJ1-2, with 7 bases that match TRBD1. This TCR came from a male donor in good health, serving as a control. The sample taken for sequencing was blood. The CDR3 region has the DNA TGCGCCAGCAGCTTAGAAGGGGACAGTAGCTATGGCTACACCTTC. Protein product: CASSLEGDSSYGYTF.